This TCR beta chain was sequenced in a study of T cell responses to AZD1222 COVID-19 vaccine. Assay used: immunoSEQ multiplex PCR; TCRdb lists only in-frame clones, some missing. This sample has 100,000 to 150,000 clones, with more than 70% found just once. Regarding the study as a whole: White British donors predominated, females outnumbered males, and clonal diversity was possibly underestimated. The CD4 TCRs associated with vaccination extended across spike and predominated at 160-218 and 743-854. Without day 14 samples, only post-peak T cell repertoires were studied. Increased Spike-specific TCR breadth and depth were observed after two AZD1222 doses.

As regards this clone: Its target is not known.

The receptor was isolated from an adult who received the AZD1222 COVID-19 vaccine. The sample in question was peripheral blood, obtained 28 days after the second AZD1222 dose.

The CDR3 loop reads CASSEGPGANYGYTF. The CDR3, as DNA: TGCGCCAGCAGTGAAGGGCCAGGAGCTAACTATGGCTACACCTTC. The V and J genes are TRBV5-1 and TRBJ1-2, with D hard to call. V gave up 5 bases and J gave up 0 bases, with 14 bases separating them. The CDR3 loop spans 15 amino acids. Germline V gene lookup returns CDR1 SGHRS and CDR2 YFSETQ.